The rows below give T cell receptor beta chains drawn from one sample of a study of T cell changes during pregnancy in multiple sclerosis. Generated by immunoSEQ multiplex PCR, the TCRdb table keeps only in-frame clones and is missing some. This sample yields 100,000 or so clones, of which 90% to 95% are seen a single time; approximately 1.6% belongs to the top ten. This sample comprised peripheral blood, obtained after pregnancy. The source is a female donor in good health, enrolled as a control in a pregnancy study. Both conserved end residues are part of each CDR3. Each record gives: V gene, D gene, J gene, clone size, CDR3 DNA, CDR3 protein. D genes are given only for firm matches. Size is omitted from some rows. Given values are once, few, many or a class for expanded clones.

>TRBV11-2|-|TRBJ2-5|-
TGTGCCAGCAGCTTAGCGTTCGGGAAGACCCAGTACTTC
CASSLAFGKTQYF
>TRBV6-1|-|TRBJ2-7|-
TGTGCCAGCAGTGATCGGGGTAGCGGCTTCCACGAGCAGTACTTC
CASSDRGSGFHEQYF
>TRBV5-1|TRBD1|TRBJ1-5|-
TGCGCCAGCAGACGCAGGGGGGTGGGGGCGGGTCAGCCCCAGCATTTT
CASRRRGVGAGQPQHF
>TRBV6-5|-|TRBJ1-2|once
TGTGCCAGCAGTTACGGGGCGGGGGGCTATGGCTACACCTTC
CASSYGAGGYGYTF
>TRBV2|-|TRBJ2-2|-
TGTGCCAGCAGTGATACAGAGAACACCGGGGAGCTGTTTTTT
CASSDTENTGELFF
>TRBV28|-|TRBJ2-1|once
TGTGCCAGCAGTTTATCCGCCCTTCCAGGGGACAATGAGCAGTTCTTC
CASSLSALPGDNEQFF
>TRBV28|TRBD1|TRBJ2-7|-
TGTGCCAGCAGTTTCCTACAGGGGAATACCTACGAGCAGTACTTC
CASSFLQGNTYEQYF
>TRBV6-5|-|TRBJ1-1|-
TGTGCCAGCAGTTACGGAGACTCGGGGGTCTTAACTGAAGCTTTCTTT
CASSYGDSGVLTEAFF
>TRBV19|-|TRBJ1-1|-
TGTGCCAGTAGCCGCGGCACAGGGTCTGTCACTGAAGCTTTCTTT
CASSRGTGSVTEAFF
>TRBV5-5|-|TRBJ2-4|-
TGTGCCAGCAGCTCTCAGGGATGGGGTCTAGCCAAAAACATTCAGTACTTC
CASSSQGWGLAKNIQYF
>TRBV4-1|-|TRBJ2-7|-
TGCGCCAGCAGCCCCCTTATCTCAGCGGTGATCTCCTACGAGCAGTACTTC
CASSPLISAVISYEQYF
>TRBV5-4|TRBD2|TRBJ2-7|-
TGTGCCAGCAGTTCTCTTAGCGGGCCCTCCTACGAGCAGTACTTC
CASSSLSGPSYEQYF
>TRBV6-5|-|TRBJ1-2|-
TGTGCCAGCAGTCGGACAGACTCCACTTATGGCTACACCTTC
CASSRTDSTYGYTF
>TRBV9|-|TRBJ1-5|once
TGTGCCAGCAAGAAAGATACAGGCCTTTATCAGCCCCAGCATTTT
CASKKDTGLYQPQHF
>TRBV6-6|-|TRBJ1-1|-
TGTGCCAGCAGTTTTCTGGGCAGAGAAGCTTTCTTT
CASSFLGREAFF
>TRBV7-2|-|TRBJ1-5|-
TGTGCCAGCAGCTTAGCGGTTTCGGGGGTGAGGAATCAGCCCCAGCATTTT
CASSLAVSGVRNQPQHF
>TRBV18|-|TRBJ1-1|-
TGTGCCAGCTCACCACCGGGACAACGACCCCACACTGAAGCTTTCTTT
CASSPPGQRPHTEAFF
>TRBV5-4|TRBD2|TRBJ2-1|-
TGTGCCAGCAGTGTGGCTCCTAGCGGGAGGAACAATGAGCAGTTCTTC
CASSVAPSGRNNEQFF
>TRBV7-9|-|TRBJ1-1|-
TGTGCCAGCCCGGGGGTCACACTCACTGAAGCTTTCTTT
CASPGVTLTEAFF
>TRBV2|-|TRBJ2-2|once
TGTGCCAGCAGTTACAAAGGGACTGCGAACACCGGGGAGCTGTTTTTT
CASSYKGTANTGELFF